The source of this T cell receptor beta chain is a study of regulatory dendritic cells for organ transplantation. Points on this clone: Antigen specificity is unknown.

Allogeneic regulatory or mature dendritic cells were co-cultured for less than 6 days with CFSE-labeled sorted T cells at 1:10. CD4+ or CD8+ T cells were sorted as naive CD45RA+ or memory CD45RO+. Assay: immunoSEQ multiplex PCR; the TCRdb copy retains only in-frame clones and omits some. Counted here are fewer than 25,000 clones, roughly 87% occurring once; the ten biggest clones make up 0.2% to 0.3%. CDR1 and CDR2 (germline): GTSNPN, SVGIG (reference sequence). There are 12 residues in the CDR3. V lost 0 bases to trimming and J lost 3 bases, with 6 bases between them. Sequenced: naive CD4+ T cells from blood cultured with dendritic cells. As to subset: CD45RA+ naive T cells. This chain links TRBV30 with TRBJ2-7; no firm D call. The TCR originated in a human donor in good health. The CDR3 bases are TGTGCCTGGAGTGTACGTAGCTACGAGCAGTACTTC. Translated: CAWSVRSYEQYF.